The 8 T cell receptor beta chains listed next were all sequenced from one sample in a study of blood T cell repertoires in COVID-19. Data came from immunoSEQ multiplex PCR; TCRdb stores just in-frame clones and leaves some out. This sample has around 86,000 clones; about nine tenths occur once, and the top ten carry around 5%. What was sequenced was peripheral blood. The receptor set was obtained from a woman of 80 years or more with acute or convalescent COVID-19.

This rearrangement joins TRBV19 to TRBJ1-2; possibly TRBD1 for D (5 bases). Germline lookup yields CDR1 LNHDA and CDR2 SQIVND (reference sequence). There are 12 residues in the CDR3. Trimming left V 10 bases short and J 8 bases short, with 17 bases between. The CDR3 is CAKPQGPLGYTF. The CDR3 DNA reads as TGTGCCAAGCCGCAGGGCCCGCTGGGCTACACCTTC.

This chain connects TRBV14 to TRBJ2-3; no reliable D call. The germline V gene has CDR1 SGHDN and CDR2 FVKESK. Trimming pared 0 bases from V and 4 bases from J, leaving 5 bases between. This CDR3 region has 13 residues. The CDR3: CASSQDEADTQYF. The CDR3 DNA reads TGTGCCAGCAGCCAAGATGAGGCAGATACGCAGTATTTT.

The chain has TRBV7-9 and TRBJ1-1; perhaps TRBD1 as D (5 bases). The CDR3 is made up of 14 amino acids. Germline CDR1 SEHNR, CDR2 FQNEAQ (reference sequence). The ends were cut back, 3 bases at V and 6 bases at J, with 14 bases in the middle. CDR3 nucleotide sequence: TGTGCCAGCAGCTTGGAGGGGATTTCCTCTGAAGCTTTCTTT. Translated, it gives CASSLEGISSEAFF.

This chain connects TRBV25-1 to TRBJ2-1, with D possibly being TRBD2 (5 bases). In germline, CDR1 is MGHDK, CDR2 SYGVNS. V lost 4 bases and J 1 base, leaving 8 bases between the germline ends. The CDR3 totals 14 residues. The CDR3 spells CASSAGMSYNEQFF. CDR3 sequence (DNA): TGTGCCAGCAGTGCCGGGATGTCCTACAATGAGCAGTTCTTC.

V is TRBV6-5 and J is TRBJ2-5; 8 nucleotides line up with TRBD2. Germline assignment: CDR1 MNHEY and CDR2 SVGAGI. V dropped 6 bases and J dropped 5; count of bases not matched to a gene: 11. There are 15 residues in the CDR3. This CDR3 reads CASRDFGGVTETQYF. DNA for the CDR3: TGTGCCAGCAGGGACTTCGGGGGGGTCACGGAGACCCAGTACTTC.

V gene TRBV5-1 combines with J gene TRBJ2-1, with 8 bases identical to TRBD2. The CDR3 is 15 residues long. With V trimmed by 0 bases and J by 9 bases, 8 bases remained unmatched. The germline V gene has CDR1 SGHRS and CDR2 YFSETQ. The DNA of the CDR3 is TGCGCCAGCAGCTTGGGGCAGCGGGAGAATAGTGAGCAGTTCTTC. Translated, it gives CASSLGQRENSEQFF.

The chain recombines TRBV11-3 with TRBJ2-1, with 12 bases that match TRBD2. The CDR3 has 17 amino acids. In germline, CDR1 is SGHNT, CDR2 YENEEA. V trimming: 0 bases; J trimming: 9 bases; junction bases outside the gene matches: 9. In DNA, the CDR3 is TGTGCCAGCAGCTTAGAGGCTAGCGGGAGGGGGAGAAGTGAGCAGTTCTTC. It is translated as CASSLEASGRGRSEQFF.

CDR3 sequence (DNA): TGCGCCAGCAGCCAAGAGGCGGAGCACTTTAATCAGCCCCAGCATTTT. This encodes CASSQEAEHFNQPQHF. The chain combines TRBV4-1 with TRBJ1-5; D gene ambiguous. The CDR3 is 16 residues long. Germline CDR1 and CDR2: MGHRA and YSYEKL. V was cut by 0 bases and J by 4 bases, with 13 bases left in between.